A single sample gave rise to the 3 T cell receptor beta chains below, sequenced in a study of technical replicates of blood from a few donors. Only in-frame clones appear in the TCRdb table, and some are missing; sequencing was by immunoSEQ multiplex PCR. The sample yields about 85,000 clones, about 94% seen once. The specimen was T cells isolated from PBMCs. The receptors were gathered from a human donor in good health.

The rearrangement links TRBV6-5 to TRBJ2-1, with TRBD1 identical over 11 bases. CDR1 is MNHEY and CDR2 is SVGAGI in the germline V gene. This CDR3 spans 16 amino acids. Trimming took 2 bases from V and 9 from J; bases not matched to a gene: 9. CDR3 sequence reads: CASSYAAGTGGAEQFF. CDR3 nucleotides: TGTGCCAGCAGTTACGCCGCCGGGACAGGGGGGGCTGAGCAGTTCTTC.

This sequence joins TRBV29-1 and TRBJ1-1; possible D gene TRBD1, 6 bases. Trimming cost V 7 bases and J 1 base, with 13 bases left between them. The germline V gene has CDR1 SQVTM and CDR2 ANQGSEA. The CDR3 extends over 13 amino acids. CDR3 loop: CSARTDPNTEAFF. In DNA form, the CDR3 reads TGCAGCGCCAGGACAGATCCGAACACTGAAGCTTTCTTT.

The V gene is TRBV7-9, the J gene TRBJ2-5; D remains ambiguous. V lost 4 bases and J 5 bases, leaving 11 bases between the germline ends. This CDR3 region has 13 residues. The germline CDR1 and CDR2 sequences are SEHNR and FQNEAQ (reference sequence). In DNA, the CDR3 is TGTGCCAGCAGCTCCCCTCTTTCGGAGACCCAGTACTTC. This sequence encodes CASSSPLSETQYF. Using reference TRBV7-9 and TRBJ2-5 for the parts outside the CDR3, the full variable domain is DTGVSQNPRHKITKRGQNVTFRCDPISEHNRLYWYRQTLGQGPEFLTYFQNEAQLEKSRLLSDRFSAERPKGSFSTLEIQRTEQGDSAMYLCASSSPLSETQYFGPGTRLLVL.